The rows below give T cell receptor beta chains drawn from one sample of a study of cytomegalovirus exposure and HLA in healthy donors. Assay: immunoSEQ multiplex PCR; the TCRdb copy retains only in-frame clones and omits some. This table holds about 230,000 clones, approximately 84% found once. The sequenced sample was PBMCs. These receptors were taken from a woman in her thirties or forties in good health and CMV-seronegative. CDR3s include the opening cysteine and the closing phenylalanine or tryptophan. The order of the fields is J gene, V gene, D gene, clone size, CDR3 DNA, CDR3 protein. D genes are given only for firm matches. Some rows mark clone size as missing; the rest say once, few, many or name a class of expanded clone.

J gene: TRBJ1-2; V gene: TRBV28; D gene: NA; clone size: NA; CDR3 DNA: TGTGCCAGCAGTTCCCCCAGAAACTATGGCTACACCTTC; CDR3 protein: CASSSPRNYGYTF
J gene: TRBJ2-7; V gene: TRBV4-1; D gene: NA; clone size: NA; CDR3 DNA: TGCGCCAGCAGTCAAGTGGGACAACTAGACTACGAGCAGTACTTC; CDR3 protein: CASSQVGQLDYEQYF
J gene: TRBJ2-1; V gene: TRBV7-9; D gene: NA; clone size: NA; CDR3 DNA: TGTGCCAGCAGCTTAGTGTCGGGTATGAATGAGCAGTTCTTC; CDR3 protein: CASSLVSGMNEQFF
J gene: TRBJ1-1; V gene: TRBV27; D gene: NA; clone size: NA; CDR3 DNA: TGTGCCACCTCGGACAGGAACACTGAAGCTTTCTTT; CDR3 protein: CATSDRNTEAFF
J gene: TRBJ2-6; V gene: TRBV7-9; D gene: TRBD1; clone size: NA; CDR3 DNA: TGTGCCAGCAGCCATACAGGGGCTGGGGCCAACGTCCTGACTTTC; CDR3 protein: CASSHTGAGANVLTF
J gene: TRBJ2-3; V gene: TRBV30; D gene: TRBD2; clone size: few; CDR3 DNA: TGTGCCTGGAGTCGGGGGGAAGATACGCAGTATTTT; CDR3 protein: CAWSRGEDTQYF
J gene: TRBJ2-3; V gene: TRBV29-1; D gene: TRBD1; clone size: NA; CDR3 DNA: TGCAGCGGGTACAGGGGCGCAGATACGCAGTATTTT; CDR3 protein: CSGYRGADTQYF
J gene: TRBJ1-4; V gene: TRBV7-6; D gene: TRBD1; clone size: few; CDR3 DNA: TGTGCCAGCAGCTCCAACAGGGGGGCTAATGAAAAACTGTTTTTT; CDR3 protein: CASSSNRGANEKLFF
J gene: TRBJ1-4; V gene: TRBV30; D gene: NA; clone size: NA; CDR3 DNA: TGTGCCTGGAGTCCGGGAGTTAAGGTTAAAAAACTGTTTTTT; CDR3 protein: CAWSPGVKVKKLFF
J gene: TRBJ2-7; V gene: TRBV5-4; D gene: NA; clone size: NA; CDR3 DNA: TGTGCCAGCAGCTTGGACTTCTACGAGCAGTACTTC; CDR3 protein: CASSLDFYEQYF
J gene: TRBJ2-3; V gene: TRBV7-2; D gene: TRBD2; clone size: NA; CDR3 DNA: TGTGCCAGCAGCTTAGGACTAGCCCGAGGTGATACGCAGTATTTT; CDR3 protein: CASSLGLARGDTQYF
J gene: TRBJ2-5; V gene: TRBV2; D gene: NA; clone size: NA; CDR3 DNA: TGTGCCAGCATGGGCGACCAGGAGACCCAGTACTTC; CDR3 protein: CASMGDQETQYF
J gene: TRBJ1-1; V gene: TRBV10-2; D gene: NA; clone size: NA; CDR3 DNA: TGCGCCAGCAGTGGGTGGACTTCTGAAGCTTTCTTT; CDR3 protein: CASSGWTSEAFF
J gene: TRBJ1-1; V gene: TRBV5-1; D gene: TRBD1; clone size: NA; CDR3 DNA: TGCGCCAGCAGCCCCTCAGGGGGCAACACTGAAGCTTTCTTT; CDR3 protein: CASSPSGGNTEAFF
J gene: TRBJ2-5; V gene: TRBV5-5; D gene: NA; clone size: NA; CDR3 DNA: TGTGCCAGCAGCTTGGTGCTAGCAGCCGGGGAGACCCAGTACTTC; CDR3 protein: CASSLVLAAGETQYF
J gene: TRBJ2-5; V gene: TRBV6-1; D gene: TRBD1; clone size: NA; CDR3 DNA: TGTGCCAGCAGAAGGACAGGTTCCTACCAAGAGACCCAGTACTTC; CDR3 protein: CASRRTGSYQETQYF
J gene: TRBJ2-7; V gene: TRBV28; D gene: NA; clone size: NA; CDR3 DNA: TGTGCCAGCAGTTTATGGGCTTACGAGCAGTACTTC; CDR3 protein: CASSLWAYEQYF